This is a list of T cell receptor beta chains from one sample in a study of metastatic and nonmetastatic thyroid tumors. TCRdb ran MiXCR on the PCR reads. The table has roughly 27,000 clones, 24% seen once. Sequencing was done on a sample of blood. These receptors all come from a female donor with papillary thyroid cancer or a benign thyroid nodule (not recorded which). Some clones in this sample may be carry-over from other donors' samples. Both conserved end residues are part of each CDR3. The D gene is left open where the match is weak. Clone size appears in some rows only: once, few, many, or a class for an expanded clone.

abundance	v_gene	d_gene	j_gene	CDR3nt	CDR3aa
many	TRBV5-1	NA	TRBJ1-2	TGCGCCAGCAGCTTGGGAGCTTCAGGGACCTATGGCTACACCTTC	CASSLGASGTYGYTF
few	TRBV12-3/TRBV12-4	NA	TRBJ1-1	TGTGCCAGCCTCAAAGGTGCAGGGAGTGACACTGAAGCTTTCTTT	CASLKGAGSDTEAFF
medium-sized	TRBV12-3/TRBV12-4	TRBD2	TRBJ2-1	TGTGCCAGCAGCGGGACTAGCGGGGGTGAGCAGTTCTTC	CASSGTSGGEQFF
many	TRBV3-1	NA	TRBJ2-1	TGTGCCAGCAGCCAAGAAGGGGTAAATAGCGGCTTCAATGAGCAGTTCTTC	CASSQEGVNSGFNEQFF
many	TRBV28	NA	TRBJ1-5	TGTGCCAGCAGGGCCCAGGTTGATTATCAGCCCCAGCATTTT	CASRAQVDYQPQHF
many	TRBV9	TRBD2	TRBJ2-3	TGTGCCAGCAGCGTAGTCAGCGGGAGCGGCACAGATACGCAGTATTTT	CASSVVSGSGTDTQYF
many	TRBV4-1	TRBD1	TRBJ2-3	TGCGCCAGCAGCGTGGCCCCGGGACAGGCCGCCACAGATACGCAGTATTTT	CASSVAPGQAATDTQYF
NA	TRBV14	NA	TRBJ1-4	TGTGCCAGCAGCCCAAACCCCCTTACAGGTGAGCCTAATGAAAAACTGTTTTTT	CASSPNPLTGEPNEKLFF
NA	TRBV5-1	TRBD1	TRBJ1-1	TGCGCCAGCAGCGCATTACAGGGGAGGAACACTGAAGCTTTCTTT	CASSALQGRNTEAFF
NA	TRBV9	NA	TRBJ2-2	TGTGCCAGCAGCTCTACAGGGTCCGGTGAGCTTTTTTTT	CASSSTGSGELFF